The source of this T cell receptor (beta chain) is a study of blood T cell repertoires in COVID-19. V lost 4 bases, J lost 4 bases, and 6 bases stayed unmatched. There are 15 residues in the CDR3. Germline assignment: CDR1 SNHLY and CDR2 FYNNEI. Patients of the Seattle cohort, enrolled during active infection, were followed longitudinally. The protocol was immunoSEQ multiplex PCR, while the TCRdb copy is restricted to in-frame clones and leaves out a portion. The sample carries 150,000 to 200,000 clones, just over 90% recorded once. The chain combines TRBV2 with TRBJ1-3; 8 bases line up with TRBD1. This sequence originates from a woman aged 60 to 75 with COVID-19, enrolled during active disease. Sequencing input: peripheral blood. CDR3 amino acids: CASSGRTGRGNTIYF. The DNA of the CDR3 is TGTGCCAGCAGTGGGAGGACAGGGAGAGGAAACACCATATATTTT.